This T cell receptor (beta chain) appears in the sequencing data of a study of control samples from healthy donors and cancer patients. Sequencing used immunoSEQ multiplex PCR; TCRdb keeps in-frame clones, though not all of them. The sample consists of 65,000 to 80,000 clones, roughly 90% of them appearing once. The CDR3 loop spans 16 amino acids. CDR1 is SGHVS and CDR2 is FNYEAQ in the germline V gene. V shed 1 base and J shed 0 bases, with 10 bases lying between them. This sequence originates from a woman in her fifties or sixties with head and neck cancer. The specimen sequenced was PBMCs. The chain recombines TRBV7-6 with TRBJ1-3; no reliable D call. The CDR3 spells CASSLGPGRSGNTIYF. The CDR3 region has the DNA TGTGCCAGCAGCTTAGGACCGGGTCGCTCTGGAAACACCATATATTTT.